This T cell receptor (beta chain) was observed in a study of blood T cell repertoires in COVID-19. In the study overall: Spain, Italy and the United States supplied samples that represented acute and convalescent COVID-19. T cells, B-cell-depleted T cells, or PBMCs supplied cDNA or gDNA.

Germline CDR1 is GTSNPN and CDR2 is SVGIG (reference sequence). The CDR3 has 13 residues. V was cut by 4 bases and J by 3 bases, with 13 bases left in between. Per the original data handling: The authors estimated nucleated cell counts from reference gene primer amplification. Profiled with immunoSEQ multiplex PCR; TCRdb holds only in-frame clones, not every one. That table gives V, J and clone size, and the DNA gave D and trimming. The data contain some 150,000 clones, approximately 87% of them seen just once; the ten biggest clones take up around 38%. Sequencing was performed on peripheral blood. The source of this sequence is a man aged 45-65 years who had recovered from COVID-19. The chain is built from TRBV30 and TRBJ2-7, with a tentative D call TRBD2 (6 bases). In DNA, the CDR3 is TGTGCCTGGAACGCGGGGCAGGGCTACGAGCAGTACTTC. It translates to CAWNAGQGYEQYF.